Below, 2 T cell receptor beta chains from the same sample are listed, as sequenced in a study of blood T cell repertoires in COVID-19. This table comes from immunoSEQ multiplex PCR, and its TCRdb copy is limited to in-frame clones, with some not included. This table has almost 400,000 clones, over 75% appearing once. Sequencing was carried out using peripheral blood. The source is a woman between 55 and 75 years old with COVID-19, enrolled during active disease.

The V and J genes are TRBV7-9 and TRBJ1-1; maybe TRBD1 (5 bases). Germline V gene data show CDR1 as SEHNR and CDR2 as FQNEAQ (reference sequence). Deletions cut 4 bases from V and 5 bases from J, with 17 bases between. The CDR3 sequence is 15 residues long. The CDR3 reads CASSSSSRGDTEAFF. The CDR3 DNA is TGTGCCAGCAGCTCCTCGAGCCGGGGGGATACTGAAGCTTTCTTT.

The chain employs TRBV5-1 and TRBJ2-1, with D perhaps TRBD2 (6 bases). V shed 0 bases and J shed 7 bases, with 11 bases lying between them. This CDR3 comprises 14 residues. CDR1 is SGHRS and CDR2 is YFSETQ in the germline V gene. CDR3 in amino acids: CASSLGMGLNEQFF. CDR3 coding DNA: TGCGCCAGCAGCTTGGGTATGGGACTTAATGAGCAGTTCTTC.